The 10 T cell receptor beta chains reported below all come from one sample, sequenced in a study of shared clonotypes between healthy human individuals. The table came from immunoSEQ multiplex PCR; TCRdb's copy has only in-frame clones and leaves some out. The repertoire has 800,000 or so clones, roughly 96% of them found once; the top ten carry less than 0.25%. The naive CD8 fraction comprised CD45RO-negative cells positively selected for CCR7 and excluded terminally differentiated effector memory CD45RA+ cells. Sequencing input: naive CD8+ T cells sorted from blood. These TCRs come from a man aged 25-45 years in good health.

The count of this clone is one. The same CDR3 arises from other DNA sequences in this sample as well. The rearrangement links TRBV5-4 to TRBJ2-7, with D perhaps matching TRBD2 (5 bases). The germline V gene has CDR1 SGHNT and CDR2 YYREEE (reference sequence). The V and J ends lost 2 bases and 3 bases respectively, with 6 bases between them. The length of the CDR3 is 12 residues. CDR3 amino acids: CASSFGGYEQYF. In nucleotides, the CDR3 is TGTGCCAGCAGCTTTGGAGGCTACGAGCAGTACTTC.

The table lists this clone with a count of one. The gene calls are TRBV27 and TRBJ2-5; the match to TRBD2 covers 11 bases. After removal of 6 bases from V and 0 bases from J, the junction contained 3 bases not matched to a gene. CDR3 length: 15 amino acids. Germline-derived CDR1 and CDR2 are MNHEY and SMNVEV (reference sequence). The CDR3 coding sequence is TGTGCCAGCAGCCAACTAGCGGGAGACCAAGAGACCCAGTACTTC. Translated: CASSQLAGDQETQYF.

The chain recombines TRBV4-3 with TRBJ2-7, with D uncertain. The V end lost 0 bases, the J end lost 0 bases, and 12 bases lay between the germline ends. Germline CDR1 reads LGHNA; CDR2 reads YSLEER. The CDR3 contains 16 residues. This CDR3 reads CASSQEEGSPSYEQYF. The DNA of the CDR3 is TGCGCCAGCAGCCAAGAAGAAGGAAGTCCCTCCTACGAGCAGTACTTC.

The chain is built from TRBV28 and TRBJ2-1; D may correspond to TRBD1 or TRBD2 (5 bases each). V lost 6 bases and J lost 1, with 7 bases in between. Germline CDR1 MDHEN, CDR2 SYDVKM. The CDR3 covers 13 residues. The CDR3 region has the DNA TGTGCCAGCAGGGGACCTTCCTACAATGAGCAGTTCTTC. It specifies CASRGPSYNEQFF.

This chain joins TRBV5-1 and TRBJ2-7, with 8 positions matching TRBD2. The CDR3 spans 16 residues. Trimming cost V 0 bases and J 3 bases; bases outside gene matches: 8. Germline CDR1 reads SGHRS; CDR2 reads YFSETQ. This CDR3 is CASSLALASGFYEQYF. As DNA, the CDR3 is TGCGCCAGCAGCTTGGCACTGGCTAGCGGGTTCTACGAGCAGTACTTC.

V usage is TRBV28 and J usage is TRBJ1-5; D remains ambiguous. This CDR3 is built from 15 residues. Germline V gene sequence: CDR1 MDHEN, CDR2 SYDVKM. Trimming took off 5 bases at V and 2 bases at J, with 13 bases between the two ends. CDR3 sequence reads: CASSLPYIGNQPQHF. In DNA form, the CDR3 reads TGTGCCAGCAGTCTTCCATACATTGGCAATCAGCCCCAGCATTTT. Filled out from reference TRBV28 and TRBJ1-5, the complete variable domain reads DVKVTQSSRYLVKRTGEKVFLECVQDMDHENMFWYRQDPGLGLRLIYFSYDVKMKEKGDIPEGYSVSREKKERFSLILESASTNQTSMYLCASSLPYIGNQPQHFGDGTRLSIL.

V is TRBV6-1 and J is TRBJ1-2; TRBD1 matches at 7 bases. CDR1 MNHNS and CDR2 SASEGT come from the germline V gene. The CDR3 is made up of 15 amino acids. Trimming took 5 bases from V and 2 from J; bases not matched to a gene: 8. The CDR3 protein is CASSPLDRSNYGYTF. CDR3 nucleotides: TGTGCCAGCAGTCCCCTGGACAGGAGCAACTATGGCTACACCTTC.

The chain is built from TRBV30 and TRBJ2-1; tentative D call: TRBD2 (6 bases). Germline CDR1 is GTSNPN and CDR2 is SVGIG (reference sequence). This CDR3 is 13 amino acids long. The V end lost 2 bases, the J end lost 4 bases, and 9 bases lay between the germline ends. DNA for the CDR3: TGTGCCTGGAGTAAGGCGGGGTACAATGAGCAGTTCTTC. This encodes CAWSKAGYNEQFF.

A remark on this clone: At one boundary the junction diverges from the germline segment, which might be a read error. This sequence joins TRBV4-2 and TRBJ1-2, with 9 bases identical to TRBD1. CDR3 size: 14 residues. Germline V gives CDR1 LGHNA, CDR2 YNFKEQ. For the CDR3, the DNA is TGTGCCAGCAGCCAGGAAAACAGGGGGCTAGGGCCCCTTTTC. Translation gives CASSQENRGLGPLF.

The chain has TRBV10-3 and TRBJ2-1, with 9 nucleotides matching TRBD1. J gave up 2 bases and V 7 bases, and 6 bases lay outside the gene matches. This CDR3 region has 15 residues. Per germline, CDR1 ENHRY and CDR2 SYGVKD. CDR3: CAINGQGSAYNEQFF. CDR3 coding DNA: TGTGCCATCAACGGACAGGGGTCGGCCTACAATGAGCAGTTCTTC.